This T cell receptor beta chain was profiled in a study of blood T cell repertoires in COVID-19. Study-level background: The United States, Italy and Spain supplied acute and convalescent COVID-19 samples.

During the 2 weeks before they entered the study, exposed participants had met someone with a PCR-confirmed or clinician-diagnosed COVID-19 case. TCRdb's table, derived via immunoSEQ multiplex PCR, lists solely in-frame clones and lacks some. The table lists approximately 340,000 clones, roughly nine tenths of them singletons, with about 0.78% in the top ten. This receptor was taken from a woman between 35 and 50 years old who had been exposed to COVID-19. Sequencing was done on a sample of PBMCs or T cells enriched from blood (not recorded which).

In nucleotides, the CDR3 is TGTGCCAGCAGCTTGAATGGGCGGGACTATGGCTACACCTTC. Its translation is CASSLNGRDYGYTF. J is TRBJ1-2 and V is TRBV5-4; D remains ambiguous. The germline V gene has CDR1 SGHNT and CDR2 YYREEE (reference sequence). V lost 1 base, J lost 3 bases, and 10 bases lay in between. CDR3 size: 14 residues.